This T cell receptor (beta chain) was captured by sequencing in a study of T cells in Graves' hyperthyroidism and ophthalmopathy. Study results and limitations: Model-based prediction identified ophthalmopathy a median roughly 5.9 months prior to its onset.

There were TCR beta CDR3 regions amplified from RNA transcripts. First-round RT-PCR of the TCR CDR3 relied on the HTBI primer set. TCRdb reprocessed the multiplex PCR reads with MiXCR, giving one entry per CDR3 protein. This table has over 300,000 distinct CDR3 sequences, around 14% appearing once. This clonotype was seen ten or more times. Antigen unknown. Exclusion of patients followed from uncontrolled infection, other autoimmune disease, pregnancy or lactation. Diagnoses were made from clinical symptoms, serum measures (thyroxine and TRAb), thyroid ultrasound and orbital computed tomography. CDR3 length equals 12 residues. V gave up 6 bases and J gave up 3 bases, with 9 bases separating them. The germline V gene has CDR1 DFQATT and CDR2 SNEGSKA (reference sequence).

Source material: blood. This TCR derives from a woman aged 55-69 years with Graves' hyperthyroidism. The chain joins TRBV20-1 to TRBJ1-5, with a possible D match to TRBD1 (5 bases). CDR3 loop: CSAAGFNQPQHF. CDR3 DNA: TGCAGTGCCGCAGGGTTCAATCAGCCCCAGCATTTT.